The 22 T cell receptor beta chains presented below share a single source sample, sequenced in a study of regulatory T cells in long-lasting Graves disease (dated by TCRdb to the early 2020s). The meaning of the sample's time point label: newly diagnosed GD, antithyroid drugs for less than 3 months. For both TCR sequencing and RNA sequencing, RNA was extracted from PBMCs using TRIzol. Receptors were amplified or captured by multiplex PCR. The sequencer was an Illumina HiSeq 4000. CDR3 regions were amplified by Arm-PCR with iRepertoire HTBI primers to construct TCR beta libraries. TCRdb reran the public reads through fastp at Q25 and MiXCR, keeping productive beta chains. Rows matching on CDR3 protein sequence are summarized as one entry with the most common DNA and genes. The sample table holds hundreds of thousands of distinct CDR3 sequences, of which approximately 15% were seen once. The ten most abundant clones make up 15% to 20% of the sample.

The sample was also reused in another study, on T cells in Graves' hyperthyroidism and ophthalmopathy.

The specimen was peripheral blood mononuclear cells (PBMCs), collected at new diagnosis, from a patient treated with antithyroid drugs. All receptors come from a woman aged 25 to 45 with Graves disease. Donor details come from another sample of the same person, matched by shared clones.

The rearrangement joins TRBV6-5 to TRBJ2-3; no definite D call. The CDR3 runs to 14 residues. Trimming pared 4 bases from V and 2 bases from J, leaving 10 bases between. CDR1 is MNHEY and CDR2 is SVGAGI in the germline V gene. The CDR3: CASSSRTDTDTQYF. CDR3 DNA: TGTGCCAGCAGTTCAAGGACGGACACAGATACGCAGTATTTT.

The chain recombines TRBV6-1 with TRBJ1-5; D perhaps matches TRBD1 (6 bases). V was trimmed by 7 bases and J by 4 bases, leaving 11 bases between them. This CDR3 is built from 13 residues. The germline gives CDR1 MNHNS, CDR2 SASEGT. The CDR3 DNA reads TGTGCCAGCAAAGAGGGGGTGAATCAGCCCCAGCATTTT. Encoded protein: CASKEGVNQPQHF.

This clonotype was detected many times. The rearrangement links TRBV27 to TRBJ1-1, with D maybe TRBD1 (6 bases). The germline CDR1 and CDR2 sequences are MNHEY and SMNVEV (reference sequence). Trimming left V 3 bases short and J 7 bases short, with 9 bases between. This CDR3 is 12 amino acids long. Here the CDR3 DNA reads TGTGCCAGCAGTTTTGGACAGATTGAAGCTTTCTTT. The encoded protein is CASSFGQIEAFF.

The chain recombines TRBV5-1 with TRBJ1-6; 11 bases are shared with TRBD1. The V gene's germline CDR1 is SGHRS and CDR2 YFSETQ. CDR3 size: 15 residues. With V trimmed by 3 bases and J by 5 bases, 1 base remained unmatched. Here the CDR3 DNA reads TGCGCCAGCAGCTGGGGACAGGGGGATAATTCACCCCTCCACTTT. It translates to CASSWGQGDNSPLHF.

This clonotype was counted only a few times. The chain carries TRBV27 and TRBJ2-3; TRBD2 aligns across 9 bases. The germline V gene encodes CDR1 MNHEY and CDR2 SMNVEV (reference sequence). With 6 bases clipped from V and 4 bases from J, the junction kept 17 bases outside the gene matches. The CDR3 extends over 18 amino acids. The CDR3 here is CASSSTRRGLAASDTQYF. CDR3 nucleotides: TGTGCCAGCAGCTCGACTCGACGGGGACTAGCTGCGTCAGATACGCAGTATTTT.

Worth noting for this clonotype: This may come from a read error, since a much larger clone is one base off. The gene calls are TRBV13 and TRBJ1-2; TRBD1 agrees at 9 bases. The CDR3 has 14 residues. The germline V gene encodes CDR1 PRHDT and CDR2 FYEKMQ (reference sequence). The CDR3, as DNA: TGTGCCAACAGCTCGGGACAGGGACAATATGGCTACACCTTC. Its protein product is CANSSGQGQYGYTF.

CDR3 sequence: CASRASMNTEAFF. The CDR3, as DNA: TGCGCCAGCAGGGCTTCCATGAACACTGAAGCTTTCTTT. The chain recombines TRBV5-1 with TRBJ1-1; D remains unclear. The CDR3 has 13 amino acids. CDR1 is SGHRS, CDR2 YFSETQ, per germline. Trimming removed 5 bases at V and 0 bases at J, with 8 bases between.

This clonotype was detected many times. The J gene is TRBJ2-7, the V gene TRBV9; D not resolved. With 6 bases removed from V and 2 bases from J, the gap between germline ends came to 15 bases. The CDR3 runs to 14 residues. Germline CDR1 reads SGDLS; CDR2 reads YYNGEE. The CDR3 loop reads CASTRGDGPYEQYF. The CDR3 DNA reads as TGTGCCAGCACCCGAGGTGACGGACCCTACGAGCAGTACTTC.

Here the CDR3 reads CASRKGGARNIQYF. Written as DNA, the CDR3 is TGTGCCAGCAGAAAAGGGGGGGCGCGTAACATTCAGTACTTC. The chain is built from TRBV28 and TRBJ2-4; D may be TRBD2 (7 bases). V was shortened by 6 bases and J by 7 bases, with 16 bases between the two germline ends. This CDR3 contains 14 residues. Germline-derived CDR1 and CDR2 are MDHEN and SYDVKM.

V gene TRBV28 combines with J gene TRBJ1-1; D ambiguous. Germline assignment: CDR1 MDHEN and CDR2 SYDVKM. The V end was cut by 5 bases, the J end by 5 bases, with 12 bases between. The length of the CDR3 is 13 residues. CDR3 protein: CASSPRRKTEAFF. CDR3 nucleotide sequence: TGTGCCAGCAGTCCCCGTCGGAAAACTGAAGCTTTCTTT.

In its sample, this clonotype was seen many times. This rearrangement joins TRBV28 to TRBJ1-5, with no clear D. Between the trimmed V and J ends, which lost 10 bases and 2 bases, there was a span of 9 bases. This CDR3 spans 12 amino acids. The germline V gene encodes CDR1 MDHEN and CDR2 SYDVKM. The CDR3 is CATSEGNQPQHF. CDR3 DNA: TGTGCCACGTCAGAGGGCAATCAGCCCCAGCATTTT. Combining the CDR3 with reference TRBV28 and TRBJ1-5 gives the whole variable domain DVKVTQSSRYLVKRTGEKVFLECVQDMDHENMFWYRQDPGLGLRLIYFSYDVKMKEKGDIPEGYSVSREKKERFSLILESASTNQTSMYLCATSEGNQPQHFGDGTRLSIL.

This clonotype showed up many times. The CDR3 loop reads CASINLYRGKHYGYTF. The CDR3 DNA is TGTGCCAGCATCAACCTATACAGGGGCAAGCACTATGGCTACACCTTC. The V call is TRBV6-1, the J call TRBJ1-2, with 7 bases fitting TRBD1. This CDR3 is 16 amino acids long. Germline V gives CDR1 MNHNS, CDR2 SASEGT. The junction had 14 bases not matched to a gene; V was cut back by 7 bases and J by 3 bases.

As for this clonotype: A clone one base away is much larger, so this may be a read error. V and J are TRBV6-1 and TRBJ1-1, with D maybe TRBD1 (6 bases). Per germline, CDR1 MNHNS and CDR2 SASEGT. V was pared by 6 bases and J by 4 bases, with 21 bases between. This CDR3 comprises 16 residues. CDR3 protein: CASRYNSGTMSTEAFF. CDR3 coding DNA: TGTGCCAGCAGGTATAATTCAGGGACAATGAGCACTGAAGCTTTCTTT.

The chain combines TRBV9 with TRBJ2-3, with D tentatively TRBD1 or TRBD2 (5 bases each). Germline assignment: CDR1 SGDLS and CDR2 YYNGEE. Trimming cost V 7 bases and J 0 bases, with 15 bases left between them. This CDR3 comprises 15 residues. CDR3 DNA: TGTGCCAGCGACCTGGGAGACAGTAGCACAGATACGCAGTATTTT. Translated: CASDLGDSSTDTQYF.

In its sample, this clonotype was seen many times. The chain couples TRBV2 to TRBJ2-7; no firm D call. CDR1 and CDR2 (germline): SNHLY, FYNNEI. Trimming stripped 8 bases from V and 3 bases from J, with 8 bases between. The CDR3 loop spans 11 amino acids. For the CDR3, the DNA is TGTGCCAGCGGGAAGAGCTACGAGCAGTACTTC. Residues: CASGKSYEQYF.

In this sample, this clonotype turned up many times. The CDR3 nucleotides read TGTGCCAGCAGTTTCGTGGGGGGCTGGACTGAAGCTTTCTTT. Translation gives CASSFVGGWTEAFF. The chain couples TRBV12-3 or TRBV12-4 to TRBJ1-1; a possible D gene is TRBD1 (6 bases). V shed 3 bases and J shed 5 bases, with 13 bases lying between them. This CDR3 is built from 14 residues.

This clonotype was seen repeatedly, ten times or more. The chain employs TRBV6-1 and TRBJ1-5; weak D call: TRBD1 (5 bases). CDR1 is MNHNS and CDR2 is SASEGT in the germline V gene. This CDR3 contains 14 residues. The V end lost 8 bases, the J end lost 2 bases, and 13 bases lay between the germline ends. DNA for the CDR3: TGTGCCAGCGGTCTGGGGCAGGGCAATCAGCCCCAGCATTTT. The encoded protein is CASGLGQGNQPQHF.

This clonotype has ten or more counts. V usage is TRBV27 and J usage is TRBJ1-6, with 11 bases fitting TRBD1. CDR3 size: 15 residues. V gave up 5 bases and J gave up 14 bases; unmatched junction bases: 11. Germline V gene data show CDR1 as MNHEY and CDR2 as SMNVEV (reference sequence). CDR3: CASSASGTGGFTLHF. CDR3 nucleotide sequence: TGTGCCAGCAGTGCATCCGGGACAGGGGGTTTCACCCTCCACTTT.

There are many counts of this clonotype. The chain joins TRBV11-2 to TRBJ1-5; 7 bases map to TRBD1. Germline V gives CDR1 SGHAT, CDR2 FQNNGV. This CDR3 has 15 residues. V shed 2 bases, J shed 1 base, and the junction held 2 bases outside the gene matches. In DNA form, the CDR3 reads TGTGCCAGCAGCTTAAGGGGACAGAGCAATCAGCCCCAGCATTTT. Amino acids: CASSLRGQSNQPQHF. Using reference TRBV11-2 and TRBJ1-5 for the parts outside the CDR3, the full variable domain is EAGVAQSPRYKIIEKRQSVAFWCNPISGHATLYWYQQILGQGPKLLIQFQNNGVVDDSQLPKDRFSAERLKGVDSTLKIQPAKLEDSAVYLCASSLRGQSNQPQHFGDGTRLSIL.

This clonotype was detected many times. V and J are TRBV6-1 and TRBJ2-1, with D uncertain. Germline CDR1 reads MNHNS; CDR2 reads SASEGT. The CDR3 runs to 17 residues. V gave up 4 bases and J gave up 2 bases, with 18 bases separating them. CDR3 amino acids: CASSARKGLPAYNEQFF. CDR3 nucleotides: TGTGCCAGCAGTGCTCGAAAGGGTCTCCCTGCCTACAATGAGCAGTTCTTC.

This clonotype has a count of ten or more. The chain carries TRBV7-9 and TRBJ2-4; D not certain. Trimming took 3 bases from V and 1 from J, leaving 7 bases between them. Germline assignment: CDR1 SEHNR and CDR2 FQNEAQ (reference sequence). This CDR3 region has 14 residues. The CDR3 loop reads CASSFTAAKNIQYF. The CDR3, as DNA: TGTGCCAGCAGCTTTACCGCCGCCAAAAACATTCAGTACTTC.

The chain employs TRBV29-1 and TRBJ1-1, with a possible D match to TRBD1 (6 bases). Trimming removed 6 bases at V and 0 bases at J, with 20 bases between. CDR1 SQVTM and CDR2 ANQGSEA come from the germline V gene. The CDR3 has 16 amino acids. The CDR3 DNA reads as TGCAGCGTAGCCCAACTAGGGGGAGTCATGAACACTGAAGCTTTCTTT. Protein: CSVAQLGGVMNTEAFF. The whole variable domain, remainder taken from reference TRBV29-1 and TRBJ1-1, is SAVISQKPSRDICQRGTSLTIQCQVDSQVTMMFWYRQQPGQSLTLIATANQGSEATYESGFVIDKFPISRPNLTFSTLTVSNMSPEDSSIYLCSVAQLGGVMNTEAFFGQGTRLTVV.